The 19 T cell receptor beta chains reported below all come from one sample, sequenced in a study of tumor and adjacent non-tumor tissue in lung cancer. This sample's RNA came from whole unsorted tissue. A modified ARM-PCR protocol with three rounds of nested PCR amplified TCRbeta. One entry per CDR3 protein, called by TCRdb with MiXCR from the multiplex PCR reads. The table lists around 71,000 distinct CDR3 sequences, just under 75% of them singletons. Material for sequencing was lung tumor tissue. Receptors originate from a woman aged 40-49 years with non-small cell lung cancer.

This clonotype was seen many times. The genes are TRBV6-1 and TRBJ2-7; D assignment may be TRBD1 or TRBD2 (5 bases each). Germline assignment: CDR1 MNHNS and CDR2 SASEGT. This CDR3 is built from 13 residues. With 7 bases removed from V and 7 bases from J, the gap between germline ends came to 17 bases. The CDR3 region has the DNA TGTGCCAGCATTAGGGACCCGAGGCAGGAGCAGTACTTC. Protein: CASIRDPRQEQYF.

Turning to this clonotype: This sequence may be a read error, since a much larger clone differs from it by one base. The chain uses TRBV30 and TRBJ1-1, with D uncertain. Trimming removed 5 bases from V and 1 base from J, with 5 bases in between. Germline values: CDR1 GTSNPN, CDR2 SVGIG (reference sequence). The CDR3 is 11 residues long. CDR3 region: CAWFRNTEAFF. Here the CDR3 DNA reads TGTGCCTGGTTCAGGAACACTGAAGCTTTCTTT.

This clonotype was observed many times. The chain links TRBV7-9 to TRBJ2-7, with TRBD1 identical over 7 bases. The trim removed 5 bases at V and 7 bases at J, leaving 14 bases unmatched. CDR1 SEHNR and CDR2 FQNEAQ come from the germline V gene (reference sequence). The CDR3 totals 15 residues. CDR3 bases: TGTGCCAGCAGCCAAACCCGTACAGGGGTGTATGAGCAGTACTTC. This translates into CASSQTRTGVYEQYF. Full variable domain (rest looked up from reference TRBV7-9 and TRBJ2-7): DTGVSQNPRHKITKRGQNVTFRCDPISEHNRLYWYRQTLGQGPEFLTYFQNEAQLEKSRLLSDRFSAERPKGSFSTLEIQRTEQGDSAMYLCASSQTRTGVYEQYFGPGTRLTVT.

The chain is built from TRBV11-2 and TRBJ2-5, with D hard to call. CDR1 is SGHAT, CDR2 FQNNGV, per germline. The CDR3 is made up of 12 amino acids. V lost 5 bases, J lost 5 bases, and 9 bases lay in between. The DNA of the CDR3 is TGTGCCAGCAGCATCCACGGGGAGACCCAGTACTTC. Amino acid sequence: CASSIHGETQYF.

V is TRBV20-1 and J is TRBJ1-5; no definite D call. Germline V gene data show CDR1 as DFQATT and CDR2 as SNEGSKA (reference sequence). V was trimmed by 0 bases and J by 11 bases, leaving 14 bases between them. The CDR3 is 13 residues long. The CDR3, as DNA: TGCAGTGCTAGAGAAACCCGTAGGGAGTCCCAGCATTTT. This translates into CSARETRRESQHF.

CDR3 sequence: CASSSRHGRDEAFF. The DNA of the CDR3 is TGTGCCAGCAGCTCGCGACACGGGCGCGATGAAGCTTTCTTT. V is TRBV11-2 and J is TRBJ1-1; D gene ambiguous. There are 14 residues in the CDR3. Germline values: CDR1 SGHAT, CDR2 FQNNGV. The V end lost 4 bases, the J end lost 7 bases, and 16 bases lay between the germline ends.

For this clonotype: A much larger clone differs from this one at a single base, so this may be a read error. The chain carries TRBV28 and TRBJ1-1, with D maybe TRBD1 (5 bases). This CDR3 is 13 amino acids long. V dropped 6 bases and J dropped 3 bases, with 11 bases sitting between them. Germline CDR1 is MDHEN and CDR2 is SYDVKM. The CDR3 sequence is CASRWGTDTEAFF. CDR3 bases: TGTGCCAGCAGATGGGGGACGGACACTGAAGCTTTCTTT.

For this clonotype: The junction shows a germline mismatch at one end, possibly a read error. The V gene is TRBV11-2, the J gene TRBJ2-3, with no clear D. The CDR3 is 17 residues long. Germline CDR1 is SGHAT and CDR2 is FQNNGV. CDR3 sequence (DNA): TGTGCCAGTAGCCGCCTTATAGGGTCGGATTCCATAGATATGCAGTATTTT. This sequence encodes CASSRLIGSDSIDMQYF.

With regard to this clonotype: The CDR3 does not end in the conserved phenylalanine or tryptophan, so this is likely a read error. The chain uses TRBV11-2 and TRBJ2-5; possibly TRBD2 for D (5 bases). The ends were cut back, 5 bases at V and 2 bases at J, with 18 bases in the middle. The CDR3 has 16 residues. The germline gives CDR1 SGHAT, CDR2 FQNNGV. This CDR3 reads CASSPLRAGAQETQYS. The CDR3 DNA reads as TGTGCCAGCAGCCCTCTGAGGGCAGGTGCACAAGAGACCCAGTACTCC.

Comment on this clonotype: A clone one base away is much larger, so this may be a read error. J is TRBJ2-7 and V is TRBV6-5; D is undetermined. Germline CDR1 reads MNHEY; CDR2 reads SVGAGI. V was trimmed by 6 bases and J by 0 bases, leaving 9 bases between them. CDR3 length: 13 amino acids. The CDR3 DNA reads TGTGCCAGCAGATCCGGACCCTCCTACGAGCAGTACTTC. Translating it yields CASRSGPSYEQYF.

With regard to this clonotype: The junction shows a germline mismatch at one end, possibly a read error. The V gene is TRBV6-1, the J gene TRBJ1-1, with TRBD1 as a possible D gene (5 bases). The CDR3 is made up of 17 amino acids. Germline V CDR1 and CDR2: MNHNS, SASEGT. CDR3 sequence: CASRTGSTWGGNTKAFF. The CDR3 DNA follows: TGTGCCAGCAGGACGGGGAGTACCTGGGGCGGCAACACTAAAGCTTTCTTT.

This clonotype was seen once. Likely a read error: the CDR3 ends without its conserved phenylalanine or tryptophan. The gene calls are TRBV11-2 and TRBJ2-3; perhaps TRBD2 as D (6 bases). This CDR3 spans 15 amino acids. Trimming pared 8 bases from V and 6 bases from J, leaving 21 bases between. Germline V gives CDR1 SGHAT, CDR2 FQNNGV. CDR3 amino acids: CASVEDVGGGDTQYL. The CDR3 bases are TGTGCCAGCGTGGAGGACGTGGGGGGTGGGGATACGCAGTATCTT.

The genes are TRBV29-1 and TRBJ1-1; possible D gene TRBD1, 5 bases. The germline CDR1 and CDR2 sequences are SQVTM and ANQGSEA. The CDR3 runs 13 residues. The CDR3 spells CNVSRGRGTEAFF. In DNA form, the CDR3 reads TGCAACGTCTCCCGGGGACGAGGTACTGAAGCTTTCTTT.

To note about this clonotype: Its ends do not fully match the called genes, so a read error is possible. The rearrangement uses TRBV20-1 and TRBJ2-7; TRBD2 matches 8 bases. The CDR3 extends over 14 amino acids. In germline, CDR1 is DFQATT, CDR2 SNEGSKA (reference sequence). The DNA for the CDR3 is TGCAGTGCCAGCACAAGCGGGAGAAGCCACGAGCAGTGTTTC. Translation: CSASTSGRSHEQCF.

This sequence joins TRBV29-1 and TRBJ2-7; no firm D call. Germline lookup yields CDR1 SQVTM and CDR2 ANQGSEA. There are 12 residues in the CDR3. V lost 4 bases and J 8 bases, leaving 15 bases between the germline ends. The DNA of the CDR3 is TGCAGCGTTGGAAGTATCAGCCACAAGCAGTACTTC. Residues: CSVGSISHKQYF.

Of note for this clonotype: At one end, the junction sequence differs from germline, possibly due to a read error. This sequence joins TRBV6-5 and TRBJ2-2; 10 nucleotides agree with TRBD2. Germline V gene data show CDR1 as MNHEY and CDR2 as SVGAGI. CDR3 length equals 18 residues. CDR3 DNA sequence: TGTGCCAGCAGTTACTCGAAGCTAGCGGGGGTTACCACTGGGGAGATGTTTTTT. Amino acid sequence: CASSYSKLAGVTTGEMFF.

For this clonotype: A much larger clone sits a single nucleotide away, making a read error possible. The chain uses TRBV20-1 and TRBJ2-3; D perhaps matches TRBD1 (5 bases). This CDR3 comprises 14 residues. Germline V gene lookup returns CDR1 DFQATT and CDR2 SNEGSKA (reference sequence). CDR3 nucleotide sequence: TGCAGTGCTAAAGCGACGTCGTTGACAGATACGCATTATTTT. Amino acids: CSAKATSLTDTHYF.

The genes are TRBV25-1 and TRBJ1-1; D not certain. V was pared by 2 bases and J by 0 bases, with 19 bases between. The germline gives CDR1 MGHDK, CDR2 SYGVNS. CDR3 length: 18 residues. This CDR3 reads CASSEDRGRGYMNTEAFF. The CDR3 bases are TGTGCCAGCAGTGAAGATAGAGGGCGCGGATACATGAACACTGAAGCTTTCTTT. Together with reference TRBV25-1 and TRBJ1-1, the CDR3 gives the full variable domain: EADIYQTPRYLVIGTGKKITLECSQTMGHDKMYWYQQDPGMELHLIHYSYGVNSTEKGDLSSESTVSRIRTEHFPLTLESARPSHTSQYLCASSEDRGRGYMNTEAFFGQGTRLTVV.

A note on this clonotype: One end of the junction is discordant with germline, which a read error may explain. The chain employs TRBV6-1 and TRBJ2-1, with 9 bases matching TRBD2. In germline, CDR1 is MNHNS, CDR2 SASEGT. This CDR3 has 15 residues. CDR3: CVSKMLAGCYNEQFF. The DNA of the CDR3 is TGTGTCAGCAAAATGCTAGCGGGGTGCTACAATGAGCAGTTCTTC.